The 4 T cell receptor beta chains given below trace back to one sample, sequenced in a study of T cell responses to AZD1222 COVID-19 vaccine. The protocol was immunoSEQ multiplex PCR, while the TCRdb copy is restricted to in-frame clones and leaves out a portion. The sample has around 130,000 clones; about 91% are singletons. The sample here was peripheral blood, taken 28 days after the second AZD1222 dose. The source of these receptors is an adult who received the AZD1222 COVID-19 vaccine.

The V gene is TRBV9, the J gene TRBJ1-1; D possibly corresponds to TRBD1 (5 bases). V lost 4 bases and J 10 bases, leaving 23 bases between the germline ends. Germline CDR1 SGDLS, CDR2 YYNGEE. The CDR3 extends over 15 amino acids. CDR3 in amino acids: CASSPRGGREGVAFF. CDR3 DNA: TGTGCCAGCAGCCCCCGGGGAGGCAGGGAGGGAGTAGCTTTCTTT.

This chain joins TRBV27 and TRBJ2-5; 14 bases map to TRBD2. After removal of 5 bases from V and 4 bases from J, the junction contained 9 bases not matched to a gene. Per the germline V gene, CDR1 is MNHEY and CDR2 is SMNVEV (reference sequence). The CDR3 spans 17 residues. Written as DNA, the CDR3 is TGTGCCAGCAGTGCAAATCCGGGACTAGCGGGAGTAGAGACCCAGTACTTC. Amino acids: CASSANPGLAGVETQYF.

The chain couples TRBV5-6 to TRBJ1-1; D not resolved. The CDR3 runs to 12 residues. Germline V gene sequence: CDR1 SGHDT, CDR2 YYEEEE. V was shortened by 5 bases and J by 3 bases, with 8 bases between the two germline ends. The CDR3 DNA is TGTGCCAGCAGTTTTAAGTACACTGAAGCTTTCTTT. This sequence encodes CASSFKYTEAFF. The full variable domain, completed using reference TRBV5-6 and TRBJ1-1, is DAGVTQSPTHLIKTRGQQVTLRCSPKSGHDTVSWYQQALGQGPQFIFQYYEEEERQRGNFPDRFSGHQFPNYSSELNVNALLLGDSALYLCASSFKYTEAFFGQGTRLTVV.

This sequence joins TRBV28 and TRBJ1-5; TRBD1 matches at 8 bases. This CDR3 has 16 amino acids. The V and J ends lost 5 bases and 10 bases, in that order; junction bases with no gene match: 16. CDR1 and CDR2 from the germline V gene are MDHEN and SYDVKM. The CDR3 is CASSGLTGAPGEPQHF. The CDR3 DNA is TGTGCCAGCAGTGGACTGACAGGGGCCCCTGGAGAACCCCAGCATTTT. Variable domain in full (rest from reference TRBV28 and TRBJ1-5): DVKVTQSSRYLVKRTGEKVFLECVQDMDHENMFWYRQDPGLGLRLIYFSYDVKMKEKGDIPEGYSVSREKKERFSLILESASTNQTSMYLCASSGLTGAPGEPQHFGDGTRLSIL.